The present entry profiles one T cell receptor beta chain with its context. Its antigen is unknown. Base quality data are lacking; no much larger clone is found one base away. This specimen comes from a study of CD8+ T cells in alopecia areata (dated by TCRdb to between 2018 and 2020). Regarding the complete study: Treated patients were enrolled in an open-label pilot trial of oral tofacitinib at 5 to 10 mg twice daily for moderate-to-severe alopecia areata. Human TCRbeta sequencing covered scalp tissue and sorted CD4+ and CD8+ peripheral blood T cells from patchy and totalis/universalis alopecia areata patients and healthy controls. High-throughput TCRbeta sequencing was used to examine T cell clonal expansion in alopecia areata in both the C3H/HeJ mouse model and human patients. Amplification of TCRbeta CDR3 regions was done by immunoSEQ multiplex PCR using 35 Vbeta forward primers and 13 Jbeta reverse primers. Scalp clonality was compared across normal scalp (n=4), patchy alopecia areata scalp (n=8), and alopecia totalis/universalis scalp (n=8). RNA came from the PAXgene miRNA kit for fixed scalp, the miRNeasy kit for PBMCs, and the RNeasy kit for mouse skin. Biopsies were taken from tofacitinib-treated patients at baseline and at 4 and 24 weeks of treatment, and a later scalp biopsy was taken in several of the tofacitinib-treated patients. Patients received tofacitinib for 6 to 18 months and were then followed off drug for 6 months to check for delayed response and recurrence. The SALT score, which quantifies the percentage of affected scalp surface area, was used to measure disease severity in treated patients.

What this sample's time point label stands for: 24 weeks on oral tofacitinib. Sample treatment or condition, as interpreted from the label and publication: oral pan-JAK inhibitor, 5-10 mg twice daily. Peripheral blood and lesional scalp punch biopsies were obtained from patients with alopecia areata. PBMCs were isolated by density centrifugation and stained for CD3, CD4 and CD8, after which CD4+ and CD8+ T cells were sorted on a FACSAria. The CDR3 measures 16 amino acids from cysteine to phenylalanine. Kept here is only the CDR3 DNA, which spans 48 bases and is read in frame from base 1. V has 8 bases trimmed and J has 7 bases trimmed; junction bases matching no gene number 22. Taken from the germline V gene (reference sequence), the CDR1 and CDR2 loops are GTSNPN and SVGIG. Libraries were constructed by the immunoSEQ multiplex PCR assay. RNA was extracted from all samples and reverse transcribed into cDNA as template for TCR sequencing. SuperScript III was used to make first-strand cDNA, primed with a 2:1 mix of oligo-dT and random hexamers. A synthetic immune receptor repertoire was used to measure amplification bias, and any remaining bias was corrected computationally. On the study's bioinformatics: Raw reads were preprocessed to remove errors, and CDR3 was defined according to IMGT conventions as the region from the conserved cysteine to phenylalanine. Clonality was computed by normalizing Shannon entropy by log2 of the number of productive unique TCRs and subtracting the result from 1. Scalp TCRbeta sequences were cross-referenced with sorted blood CD4 and CD8 repertoires so that the CD4 or CD8 identity of scalp clones could be inferred. TCRdb's version of the immuneACCESS table is confined to in-frame rearrangements and falls short of the full clone set. An unresolved V gene accounts for under half of the shortfall where checked; the remainder is of unknown origin. For V, J and clone size, that table is used; D and trimming come from the DNA. Recorded for this sample are 150,000 to 200,000 clones; roughly 60% of them occurred a single time. Over 1% of the sample rests with the top ten.

Here is what the overall study found, with its caveats: Tofacitinib significantly lowered scalp clonality and the number of expanded CD8+ clones among the top 100 scalp clones. Compared with normal scalp, lesional scalp, particularly in alopecia totalis/universalis, had higher clonality and more expanded CD8+ clones, which suggests antigenic drive. Shared TCR sequences between patients were less evident than in mice, which may be partly attributable to HLA diversity in the patient population. During tofacitinib treatment, many expanded lesional clones remained in scalp and blood, and this persistence may partly explain relapse after treatment is stopped. Resident alphabeta T cells in normal human skin are also sequenced, complicating scalp TCR repertoire analysis, unlike mouse skin dominated by gammadelta T cells. Because the treated cohort was small and had just a single nonresponder, larger studies are needed to establish links between baseline CD8+ expansion and response.

This specimen was CD4+ T cells sorted from blood, taken at week 24, from a patient treated with tofacitinib. Rearrangement joined TRBV30 to TRBJ2-7; 8 central nucleotides agree with TRBD1. The clonotype was recovered from a human donor with alopecia areata. The CDR3 protein sequence reads: CALSQRGRGRWREQYF. In nucleotide form, the sequence is TGTGCCCTCTCCCAAAGGGGCAGGGGGCGATGGAGGGAGCAGTACTTC.